Each of the 9 T cell receptor beta chains below was sequenced from the same sample in a study of blood T cell repertoires in COVID-19. Assay used: immunoSEQ multiplex PCR; TCRdb lists only in-frame clones, some missing. This table holds 400,000 to 500,000 clones, approximately 91% found once. The sequenced sample was PBMCs or T cells enriched from blood (not recorded which). All receptors come from a woman between 18 and 29 years old who had been exposed to COVID-19.

The chain links TRBV9 to TRBJ2-3, with 8 bases lining up with TRBD2. The length of the CDR3 is 16 residues. J lost 4 bases, V lost 4 bases, and 11 bases had no gene match. Looked up from germline, CDR1 is SGDLS and CDR2 is YYNGEE. The CDR3 spells CASSPRGGGTSDTQYF. In DNA form, the CDR3 reads TGTGCCAGCAGCCCAAGAGGCGGGGGGACCTCAGATACGCAGTATTTT. The full variable domain, in which reference TRBV9 and TRBJ2-3 provide the parts outside the CDR3, is DSGVTQTPKHLITATGQRVTLRCSPRSGDLSVYWYQQSLDQGLQFLIQYYNGEERAKGNILERFSAQQFPDLHSELNLSSLELGDSALYFCASSPRGGGTSDTQYFGPGTRLTVL.

The gene calls are TRBV30 and TRBJ1-4, with unresolved D. V was shortened by 4 bases and J by 3 bases, with 18 bases between the two germline ends. The CDR3 loop spans 16 amino acids. Germline V gene lookup returns CDR1 GTSNPN and CDR2 SVGIG (reference sequence). The CDR3 DNA sequence: TGTGCCTGGAAGCTAGCAGGCAACCCCCCTAATGAAAAACTGTTTTTT. Translated: CAWKLAGNPPNEKLFF.

The V and J genes are TRBV28 and TRBJ1-6; TRBD1 matches at 9 bases. Trimming removed 7 bases from V and 6 bases from J; junction bases left unmatched: 10. The CDR3 is 16 residues long. Per germline, CDR1 MDHEN and CDR2 SYDVKM. The CDR3 is CASIGAGTGFNSPLHF. DNA of the CDR3: TGTGCCAGCATTGGGGCCGGGACAGGGTTTAATTCACCCCTCCACTTT.

The chain joins TRBV7-3 to TRBJ2-3; 9 nucleotides agree with TRBD2. Unmatched junction bases numbered 8, after V lost 2 bases and J lost 8 bases. The length of the CDR3 is 15 residues. Germline CDR1 reads SGHTA; CDR2 reads FQGTGA. The CDR3 region has the DNA TGTGCCAGCAGCTTAGCGGGGGGGCTCTTTGGTACGCAGTATTTT. This encodes CASSLAGGLFGTQYF.

This chain links TRBV28 with TRBJ1-5; 8 bases are shared with TRBD1. CDR1 and CDR2 from the germline V gene are MDHEN and SYDVKM. The V gene end was trimmed by 6 bases and the J gene end by 6 bases; junction bases not matched to a gene: 10. The CDR3 loop spans 15 amino acids. CDR3 nucleotide sequence: TGTGCCAGCAGACAGGGGGTCGGTGGGGGTCAGCCCCAGCATTTT. As protein: CASRQGVGGGQPQHF. The full variable domain, in which reference TRBV28 and TRBJ1-5 provide the parts outside the CDR3, is DVKVTQSSRYLVKRTGEKVFLECVQDMDHENMFWYRQDPGLGLRLIYFSYDVKMKEKGDIPEGYSVSREKKERFSLILESASTNQTSMYLCASRQGVGGGQPQHFGDGTRLSIL.

The CDR3 is CASSQAHRTNYGYTF. The DNA of the CDR3 is TGTGCCAGCAGCCAAGCGCACAGAACTAACTATGGCTACACCTTC. The chain combines TRBV3-1 (or the pseudogene TRBV3-2) with TRBJ1-2, with D hard to call. V was clipped by 1 base and J by 0 bases, with 9 bases between them. The CDR3 extends over 15 amino acids. Per the germline V gene, CDR1 is LGHDT and CDR2 is YNNKEL (reference sequence).

The chain couples TRBV5-6 to TRBJ2-5; TRBD2 matches at 8 bases. The germline CDR1 and CDR2 sequences are SGHDT and YYEEEE. The J segment lost 9 bases and the V segment lost 5 bases, leaving 6 bases of the junction unmatched. The length of the CDR3 is 12 residues. As DNA, the CDR3 is TGTGCCAGCAGAGGACTAGCATCGCCCCAGTACTTC. Translated, it gives CASRGLASPQYF.

This clone was counted a few times. The chain carries TRBV28 and TRBJ1-4; perhaps TRBD1 as D (5 bases). This CDR3 region has 13 residues. The germline V and J ends were trimmed by 5 bases and 8 bases, with 12 bases remaining between them. The germline V gene has CDR1 MDHEN and CDR2 SYDVKM. This CDR3 is CASSKPGLEKLFF. The CDR3 DNA sequence: TGTGCCAGCAGTAAACCAGGGTTGGAAAAACTGTTTTTT.

The chain combines TRBV7-2 with TRBJ2-1; 8 bases agree with TRBD2. J gave up 1 base and V 5 bases, and 4 bases lay outside the gene matches. The CDR3 is made up of 15 amino acids. CDR1 is SGHTA, CDR2 FQGNSA, per germline. The CDR3 protein is CASSLERGSYNEQFF. As DNA, the CDR3 is TGTGCCAGCAGCCTCGAGCGGGGGTCCTACAATGAGCAGTTCTTC. The full variable domain, in which reference TRBV7-2 and TRBJ2-1 provide the parts outside the CDR3, is GAGVSQSPSNKVTEKGKDVELRCDPISGHTALYWYRQSLGQGLEFLIYFQGNSAPDKSGLPSDRFSAERTGGSVSTLTIQRTQQEDSAVYLCASSLERGSYNEQFFGPGTRLTVL.